One and the same sample provided the 10 T cell receptor beta chains below, sequenced in a study of blood T cell repertoires in COVID-19. Data came from immunoSEQ multiplex PCR; TCRdb stores just in-frame clones and leaves some out. Among about 170,000 clones listed, 80% to 90% were seen once. The sequencing input was peripheral blood. Receptors originate from a woman between 50 and 59 years old with acute or convalescent COVID-19.

The chain combines TRBV19 with TRBJ1-2; possible D gene TRBD1, 6 bases. Trimming removed 7 bases from V and 2 bases from J, with 11 bases in between. From germline, CDR1 is LNHDA and CDR2 SQIVND (reference sequence). The length of the CDR3 is 13 residues. In DNA, the CDR3 is TGTGCCAGTACCTCCACAGGGAACTATGGCTACACCTTC. Translating gives CASTSTGNYGYTF.

The gene calls are TRBV12-3 or TRBV12-4 and TRBJ1-2; D is possibly TRBD1 (6 bases). V was trimmed by 2 bases and J by 8 bases, leaving 12 bases between them. CDR3 size: 13 residues. CDR3 nucleotide sequence: TGTGCCAGCAGTTTACGACAGGACGCGGGCTACACCTTC. Its protein product is CASSLRQDAGYTF.

The chain carries TRBV18 and TRBJ2-7, with TRBD1 matching over 7 bases. V shed 3 bases and J 5 bases; nucleotides not matched to a gene: 10. CDR1 KGHSH and CDR2 LQKENI come from the germline V gene. The CDR3 runs 15 residues. Written as DNA, the CDR3 is TGTGCCAGCTCACCTGGCCGACAGGGTAGGAACGAGCAGTACTTC. Its translation is CASSPGRQGRNEQYF.

The genes are TRBV7-9 and TRBJ1-1; D is uncertain. The V end was cut by 1 base, the J end by 7 bases, with 7 bases between. Germline V CDR1 and CDR2: SEHNR, FQNEAQ (reference sequence). The CDR3 sequence is 12 residues long. For the CDR3, the DNA is TGTGCCAGCAGCTTAGGTCCGGGTGAAGCTTTCTTT. Residues: CASSLGPGEAFF.

The chain is built from TRBV28 and TRBJ1-6; a possible D gene is TRBD1 (6 bases). Germline assignment: CDR1 MDHEN and CDR2 SYDVKM. The CDR3 loop spans 14 amino acids. Trimming left V 8 bases short and J 9 bases short, with 17 bases between. CDR3 protein: CASEPSDSVSPLHF. The CDR3 DNA reads as TGTGCCAGCGAACCCTCGGACAGCGTTTCACCCCTCCACTTT.

The chain joins TRBV11-2 to TRBJ2-1; 7 positions agree with TRBD1. This CDR3 spans 13 amino acids. Germline V gene lookup returns CDR1 SGHAT and CDR2 FQNNGV. V was pared by 5 bases and J by 7 bases, with 5 bases of the junction left unmatched. The CDR3, as DNA: TGTGCCAGCAGCACCACAGGGGCAAATGAGCAGTTCTTC. Encoded protein: CASSTTGANEQFF.

This clone was recorded once. J is TRBJ1-5 and V is TRBV6-2 or TRBV6-3; TRBD1 aligns across 12 bases. J lost 6 bases, V lost 7 bases, and 7 bases had no gene match. The germline V gene has CDR1 MNHEY and CDR2 SVGEGT. This CDR3 has 15 residues. The DNA for the CDR3 is TGTGCCAGCACCCCCGGGACAGGGGGCTTTCAGCCCCAGCATTTT. Amino acids: CASTPGTGGFQPQHF.

The gene calls are TRBV2 and TRBJ1-2; a possible D gene is TRBD1 (6 bases). V gave up 5 bases and J gave up 7 bases, with 8 bases separating them. Germline V gene data show CDR1 as SNHLY and CDR2 as FYNNEI. This CDR3 has 11 residues. The CDR3 bases are TGTGCCAGCAGTCAGGGGTTTGGCTACACCTTC. Amino acids: CASSQGFGYTF. Drawing the rest from reference TRBV2 and TRBJ1-2, the complete variable domain is EPEVTQTPSHQVTQMGQEVILRCVPISNHLYFYWYRQILGQKVEFLVSFYNNEISEKSEIFDDQFSVERPDGSNFTLKIRSTKLEDSAMYFCASSQGFGYTFGSGTRLTVV.

The chain carries TRBV7-9 and TRBJ2-3; 10 bases map to TRBD2. This CDR3 spans 17 amino acids. With V trimmed by 5 bases and J by 0 bases, 8 bases remained unmatched. Germline lookup yields CDR1 SEHNR and CDR2 FQNEAQ (reference sequence). The CDR3 coding sequence is TGTGCCAGCAGCCTACTTCTAGCGGGGGTTAGCACAGATACGCAGTATTTT. It encodes CASSLLLAGVSTDTQYF.

This rearrangement joins TRBV24-1 to TRBJ1-2; D remains ambiguous. This CDR3 region has 13 residues. Germline loops: CDR1 KGHDR, CDR2 SFDVKD. Between the trimmed V and J ends, which lost 5 bases and 0 bases, there was a span of 6 bases. CDR3 residues: CATSGSSNYGYTF. As DNA, the CDR3 is TGTGCCACCAGTGGTTCCTCTAACTATGGCTACACCTTC.